The rows below give T cell receptor beta chains drawn from one sample of a study of Ad26.COV2.S vaccination and SARS-CoV-2 variants. The table came from immunoSEQ multiplex PCR; TCRdb's copy has only in-frame clones and leaves some out. The sample holds 85,000 to 95,000 clones; 82% are singletons and the top ten take about 17%. Sequenced material: peripheral blood, taken after recovery from COVID-19. These TCRs come from a human donor who had recovered from COVID-19. The CDR3 runs from the conserved cysteine through the conserved F or W. The D gene is left open where the match is weak. A row's size may be missing; if present it is once, few, many or a size class.

clone_size,d_call,j_call,v_call,cdr3_nt,cdr3_aa
once,NA,TRBJ2-7,TRBV18,TGTGCCAGCTCATCCTTCTACGAGCAGTACTTC,CASSSFYEQYF
NA,NA,TRBJ2-7,TRBV9,TGTGCCAGCAGCGTAGCTTCAGGGGCGATCTACGAGCAGTACTTC,CASSVASGAIYEQYF
NA,NA,TRBJ1-5,TRBV2,TGTGCCAGCAGTGGGGGCGGTAATAGCAATCAGCCCCAGCATTTT,CASSGGGNSNQPQHF
NA,TRBD1,TRBJ2-1,TRBV6-1,TGTGCCAGCAGACCCGCCGGGACAGGTAACAATGAGCAGTTCTTC,CASRPAGTGNNEQFF
NA,TRBD2,TRBJ2-5,TRBV7-2,TGTGCCAGCAGCTTAGCGCGGGGGCAAGAGACCCAGTACTTC,CASSLARGQETQYF
NA,TRBD1,TRBJ2-7,TRBV27,TGTGCCAGCAGTCTGGGACAGGGTAACAACGAGCAGTACTTC,CASSLGQGNNEQYF
NA,TRBD1,TRBJ1-1,TRBV20-1,TGCAGTGCTAGTCCCGGGACAGCCAATTCCTACATGAACACTGAAGCTTTCTTT,CSASPGTANSYMNTEAFF
NA,NA,TRBJ1-5,TRBV28,TGTGCCAGCATTTCAGGGGCCAATCAGCCCCAGCATTTT,CASISGANQPQHF
NA,TRBD2,TRBJ2-1,TRBV5-4,TGTGCCAGCAGCTTGGCCACTAGCGGGAGCTGGGGTGAGCAGTTCTTC,CASSLATSGSWGEQFF
NA,NA,TRBJ2-2,TRBV24-1,TGTGCCACCAGTGATAAGAGCAGTTTCACCGGGGAGCTGTTTTTT,CATSDKSSFTGELFF
NA,NA,TRBJ1-1,TRBV28,TGTGCCAGCAGTTCGAGGACTGAAGCTTTCTTT,CASSSRTEAFF
NA,NA,TRBJ2-7,TRBV7-2,TGTGCCAGCAGCCAAGAAGTCCCTCCCTACGAGCAGTACTTC,CASSQEVPPYEQYF
NA,NA,TRBJ2-1,TRBV4-3,TGCGCCAGCAGCCAAGCCCCGATCCTGGGTTCCCCGTACAATGAGCAGTTCTTC,CASSQAPILGSPYNEQFF
NA,NA,TRBJ1-6,TRBV4-1,TGCGCCAGCAGCCAAGTAGCAGGATTTAATTCACCCCTCCACTTT,CASSQVAGFNSPLHF
NA,TRBD2,TRBJ2-7,TRBV5-1,TGCGCCAGCAGCCCGGGGCGGGAGGGCCAAAGTCTTACCTACGAGCAGTACTTC,CASSPGREGQSLTYEQYF